This entry is about one T cell receptor (beta chain). This clonotype was observed at least ten times. Its antigen target is currently unknown. No base qualities exist here, and no much larger clone lies one base off it. The treatment or condition label here, explained by the study, means: PENTA 11 planned treatment interruption arm or continuous ART arm. Children from the United Kingdom aged 2 to 15 years who had been given at least three-drug ART for at least 24 weeks were enrolled as participants. Cryopreserved PBMCs with at least 5 million viable cells were required; four candidate patients were excluded for low viable PBMC yield. Using a FACSAria III cell sorter, naive CD4+ CD45RA+ CD45RO- T cells were FACS-sorted out of thawed PBMCs. After sorting, the cells were fixed and RNA was extracted first with the RNeasy FFPE kit and then with the RNeasy Micro kit. These data are taken from a study of HIV-infected children after antiretroviral therapy interruption (dated by TCRdb to about 2019). Background on the whole study: Eight children were included: four on planned treatment interruption and four on continuous treatment, all with CD4+ count above 500 and viral load below 50 copies/ml. The interruption group had a median age of roughly 10 years, compared with 7 to 8 years in the continuous treatment group. Exposure to EBV and CMV had been recorded for most participating children. Interruption-arm samples came from week 0, week 12, end of interruption (week 24 or 48), and about 3 years after study end. In the continuous-treatment arm, samples from corresponding weeks 0, 48 and 150 were analyzed. TCR repertoires were compared between children on planned treatment interruption and children on continuous antiretroviral treatment, alongside thymic output measurements.

Library prep was done by 3' RACE. TCR libraries were built from RNA using a 3' RACE protocol with unique molecular identifiers to correct PCR amplification bias. As many as 12 amplicon libraries were pooled and then sequenced on an Illumina MiSeq using v2 2x250 paired-end chemistry. The original pipeline was this. Decombinator was used to process the reads, assigning V and J genes and CDR3 and applying barcode-based correction of errors and PCR bias. Repertoires were subsampled to equal depth before Gini coefficients were calculated with the R ineq package. CDR3 similarity was assessed with GLIPH, Hamming distance and a shared triplet metric. TCRdb handled the public reads itself, with Q25 trimming in fastp and clone calling in MiXCR, and kept productive beta chains. Rows are combined by CDR3 protein, so each entry shows the most common genes and DNA. TCRdb, rather than the study authors, made the V and J calls. Within this sample are about 89,000 distinct CDR3 sequences, with about 6.9% of them counted one time only. More than 0.95% of the sample belongs to the ten largest clones.

General conclusions and limits of the study: In naive CD4+ repertoires of PTI patients, CDR3 sharing between time points fell after interruption began; many sequences were shared between end of interruption and 3 years later. The small number of patients is a limitation of the study, so the data should be interpreted with caution. Minor non-naive CD45RA+ populations such as EMRA or stem memory cells might have been included among the sorted CD45RA+ naive cells. An increase in the naive CD4+ Gini coefficient was observed by the end of treatment interruption, suggesting clonal expansion, and a return to baseline was observed by 3 years.

V is clipped by 3 bases and J by 4 bases, and the sequence between their germline boundaries is 4 bases long. The CDR3, cysteine through phenylalanine, is 12 amino acids long. The read is trimmed to its CDR3 DNA, 36 bases read in frame from base 1. CDR1 and CDR2 (MDHEN, SYDVKM) derive from the germline V gene. The specimen was CD45RA+ CD4+ T cells from PBMCs, pooled from several time points, collected from a donor given antiretroviral therapy, either interrupted or continuous. Reading the label with the study, this specimen's cell subset or site is: naive CD4+ CD45RA+ CD45RO- T cells. The source is a pool of human donors with HIV. The chain joins TRBV28 to TRBJ1-5; no D segment can be confidently identified. The CDR3 corresponds to CASSLTNQPQHF. At the DNA level, the sequence is TGTGCCAGCAGTTTGACGAATCAGCCCCAGCATTTT.